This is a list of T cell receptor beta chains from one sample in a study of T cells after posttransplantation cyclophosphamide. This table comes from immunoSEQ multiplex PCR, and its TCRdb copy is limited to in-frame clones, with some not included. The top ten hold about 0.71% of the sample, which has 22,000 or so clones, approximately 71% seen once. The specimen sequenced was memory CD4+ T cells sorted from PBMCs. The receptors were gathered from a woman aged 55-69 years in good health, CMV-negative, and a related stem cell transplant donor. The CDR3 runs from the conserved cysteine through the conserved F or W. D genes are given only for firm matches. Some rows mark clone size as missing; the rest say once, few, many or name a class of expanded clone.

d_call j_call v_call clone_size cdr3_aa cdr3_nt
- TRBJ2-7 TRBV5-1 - CASSLEGGEQYF TGCGCCAGCAGCTTGGAAGGGGGCGAGCAGTACTTC
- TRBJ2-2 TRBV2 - CASSETRPTGELFF TGTGCCAGCAGTGAAACTCGCCCAACCGGGGAGCTGTTTTTT
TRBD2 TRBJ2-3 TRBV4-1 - CASSPLTSGSNTQYF TGCGCCAGCAGCCCTCTCACTAGCGGGAGCAATACGCAGTATTTT
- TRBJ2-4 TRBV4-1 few CASSQDQFSGAKNIQYF TGCGCCAGCAGCCAAGATCAATTTTCGGGGGCCAAAAACATTCAGTACTTC
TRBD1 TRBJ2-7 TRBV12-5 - CASARTGTYEQYF TGTGCTAGTGCTAGGACAGGGACCTACGAGCAGTACTTC
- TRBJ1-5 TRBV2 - CASSGQYSNQPQHF TGTGCCAGCAGTGGACAGTATAGCAATCAGCCCCAGCATTTT
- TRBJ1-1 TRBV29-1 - CSVESRVNTEAFF TGCAGCGTTGAATCCCGCGTGAACACTGAAGCTTTCTTT
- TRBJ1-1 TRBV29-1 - CSIYTGSTEAFF TGCAGCATATATACAGGGTCGACCGAAGCTTTCTTT
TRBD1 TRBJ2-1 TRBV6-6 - CASTSAVGQGINEQFF TGTGCCAGCACCAGCGCCGTTGGACAGGGTATCAATGAGCAGTTCTTC
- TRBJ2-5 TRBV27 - CASSSLFRETQYF TGTGCCAGCAGTTCCCTTTTCCGGGAGACCCAGTACTTC
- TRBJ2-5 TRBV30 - CAWSQDSYETQYF TGTGCCTGGAGTCAAGACAGTTACGAGACCCAGTACTTC
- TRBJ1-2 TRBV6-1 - CASSGRRVDYGYTF TGTGCCAGCAGTGGGCGGAGGGTAGACTATGGCTACACCTTC
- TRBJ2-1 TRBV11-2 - CASRAPGDSYNEQFF TGTGCCAGCAGAGCTCCGGGAGATTCCTACAATGAGCAGTTCTTC
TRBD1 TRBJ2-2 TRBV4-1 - CASSRGQGAAGELFF TGCGCCAGCAGCCGAGGACAGGGGGCCGCCGGGGAGCTGTTTTTT
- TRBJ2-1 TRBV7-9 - CASSLGAVARGNEQFF TGTGCCAGCAGCTTAGGAGCGGTGGCCCGGGGCAATGAGCAGTTCTTC
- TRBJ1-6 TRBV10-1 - CASSEPGNNSPLHF TGCGCCAGCAGTGAACCAGGGAATAATTCACCCCTCCACTTT
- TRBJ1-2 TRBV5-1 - CASSEDSVYGYTF TGCGCCAGCAGCGAGGACAGCGTCTATGGCTACACCTTC
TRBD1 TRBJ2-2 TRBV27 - CASRKQGANTGELFF TGTGCCAGCCGGAAACAGGGGGCGAACACCGGGGAGCTGTTTTTT
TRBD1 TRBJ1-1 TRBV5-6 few CASSKGQGRTEAFF TGTGCCAGCAGCAAAGGACAGGGGCGTACTGAAGCTTTCTTT